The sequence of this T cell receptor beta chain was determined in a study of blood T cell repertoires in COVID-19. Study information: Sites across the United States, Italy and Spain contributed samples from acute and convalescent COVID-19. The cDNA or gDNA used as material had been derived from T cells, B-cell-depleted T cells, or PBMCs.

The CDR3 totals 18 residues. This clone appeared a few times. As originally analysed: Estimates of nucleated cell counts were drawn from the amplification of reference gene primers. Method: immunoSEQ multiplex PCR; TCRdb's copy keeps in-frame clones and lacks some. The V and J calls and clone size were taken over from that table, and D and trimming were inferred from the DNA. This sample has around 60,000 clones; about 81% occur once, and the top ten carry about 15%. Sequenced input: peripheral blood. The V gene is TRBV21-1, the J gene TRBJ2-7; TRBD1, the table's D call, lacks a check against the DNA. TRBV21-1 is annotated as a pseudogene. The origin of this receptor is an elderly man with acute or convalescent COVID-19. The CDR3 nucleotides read TGTGCCAGCAGCAAAGGGCTCGACCAGGACAGGGGTAACGACGAGCAGTACTTC. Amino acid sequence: CASSKGLDQDRGNDEQYF.